These 18 T cell receptor beta chains were sequenced from one sample in a study of shared clonotypes between healthy human individuals. TCRdb's copy holds only in-frame clones and misses some; the assay was immunoSEQ multiplex PCR. The sample holds millions of clones; about 94% are singletons and the top ten take 0.85% to 1.2%. Positively selected for CCR7, the CD45RO-negative cells used as naive CD8 cells excluded terminally differentiated effector memory CD45RA+ cells. The source material was naive CD8+ T cells sorted from blood. These receptors all stem from a man aged 18 to 30 in good health.

This chain connects TRBV9 to TRBJ2-7, with D perhaps matching TRBD1 or TRBD2 (5 bases each). Germline CDR1 and CDR2: SGDLS and YYNGEE. V lost 0 bases and J 0 bases, leaving 10 bases between the germline ends. The CDR3 has 15 amino acids. CDR3 DNA: TGTGCCAGCAGCGTAGGGGACGACTTCTCCTACGAGCAGTACTTC. Amino acids: CASSVGDDFSYEQYF. The full variable domain, in which reference TRBV9 and TRBJ2-7 provide the parts outside the CDR3, is DSGVTQTPKHLITATGQRVTLRCSPRSGDLSVYWYQQSLDQGLQFLIQYYNGEERAKGNILERFSAQQFPDLHSELNLSSLELGDSALYFCASSVGDDFSYEQYFGPGTRLTVT.

The V and J genes are TRBV9 and TRBJ2-2; D might be TRBD1 (6 bases). CDR1 is SGDLS and CDR2 is YYNGEE in the germline V gene. CDR3 size: 16 residues. With 3 bases removed from V and 5 bases from J, the gap between germline ends came to 17 bases. The CDR3 reads CASSANRDTSTGELFF. In nucleotides, the CDR3 is TGTGCCAGCAGCGCCAACCGGGACACATCAACCGGGGAGCTGTTTTTT.

This rearrangement joins TRBV5-6 to TRBJ2-7, with TRBD1 matching over 7 bases. The CDR3 has 16 residues. The V gene's germline CDR1 is SGHDT and CDR2 YYEEEE. J lost 3 bases, V lost 0 bases, and 9 bases had no gene match. CDR3 amino acids: CASSLVGQEVNYEQYF. The CDR3 bases are TGTGCCAGCAGCTTGGTCGGACAGGAAGTAAACTACGAGCAGTACTTC.

Of note for this clone: Distinct nucleotide sequences in the sample also encode this CDR3. This chain links TRBV27 with TRBJ2-1; D not certain. CDR3 length: 14 amino acids. Trimming cost V 6 bases and J 0 bases, with 9 bases left between them. Germline V gene sequence: CDR1 MNHEY, CDR2 SMNVEV (reference sequence). The chain's CDR3 is CASSLSNSYNEQFF. CDR3 nucleotides: TGTGCCAGCAGCCTCTCCAACTCCTACAATGAGCAGTTCTTC.

The V gene is TRBV5-1, the J gene TRBJ1-2; 9 nucleotides line up with TRBD1. The J segment lost 5 bases and the V segment lost 4 bases, leaving 6 bases of the junction unmatched. This CDR3 contains 14 residues. Germline assignment: CDR1 SGHRS and CDR2 YFSETQ. The CDR3 coding sequence is TGCGCCAGCAGCCTTGATGGGACAGGGTATGGCTACACCTTC. Protein: CASSLDGTGYGYTF.

The gene calls are TRBV4-1 and TRBJ1-3; D not resolved. Germline loops: CDR1 MGHRA, CDR2 YSYEKL. V lost 0 bases to trimming and J lost 2 bases, with 8 bases between them. This CDR3 has 15 residues. CDR3 loop: CASSQDGLAGNTIYF. The CDR3 DNA sequence: TGCGCCAGCAGCCAAGATGGGTTGGCTGGAAACACCATATATTTT.

This clone occurred once. The chain employs TRBV29-1 and TRBJ2-1, with D uncertain. Germline assignment: CDR1 SQVTM and CDR2 ANQGSEA. The CDR3 is 17 residues long. The V end was cut by 4 bases, the J end by 0 bases, with 19 bases between. The DNA for the CDR3 is TGCAGCGTTGTGCTCTTGCGGCTCCTGAGCTCCTACAATGAGCAGTTCTTC. This encodes CSVVLLRLLSSYNEQFF.

Concerning this clone itself: Other DNA sequences in the sample encode the same CDR3. V is TRBV15 and J is TRBJ2-3, with D unclear. Germline V gene sequence: CDR1 LNHNV, CDR2 YYDKDF (reference sequence). V was pared by 5 bases and J by 2 bases, with 8 bases between. The CDR3 is 13 residues long. The CDR3 sequence: CATSGGLTDTQYF. CDR3 DNA: TGTGCCACCAGCGGCGGCCTCACAGATACGCAGTATTTT.

The chain carries TRBV4-2 and TRBJ1-2; D gene unclear. The V and J ends lost 7 bases and 2 bases respectively, with 17 bases between them. Germline CDR1 and CDR2: LGHNA and YNFKEQ. The CDR3 is 15 residues long. The CDR3 loop reads CASTWTDPPNYGYTF. The DNA for the CDR3 is TGTGCCAGCACTTGGACCGACCCCCCAAACTATGGCTACACCTTC.

This rearrangement joins TRBV30 to TRBJ1-6; 12 bases fit TRBD1. Germline V gene lookup returns CDR1 GTSNPN and CDR2 SVGIG (reference sequence). This CDR3 contains 14 residues. Trimming at V came to 4 bases and at J to 13 bases, leaving 8 bases not matched to a gene. CDR3 sequence reads: CAWNPGQGARPLHF. CDR3 coding DNA: TGTGCCTGGAATCCGGGACAGGGGGCTCGGCCCCTCCACTTT. The complete variable domain, with remaining parts taken from reference TRBV30 and TRBJ1-6, reads SQTIHQWPATLVQPVGSPLSLECTVEGTSNPNLYWYRQAAGRGLQLLFYSVGIGQISSEVPQNLSASRPQDRQFILSSKKLLLSDSGFYLCAWNPGQGARPLHFGNGTRLTVT.

The chain recombines TRBV4-1 with TRBJ2-5, with 10 nucleotides matching TRBD2. The CDR3 totals 15 residues. Per germline, CDR1 MGHRA and CDR2 YSYEKL. J gave up 4 bases and V 1 base, and 3 bases lay outside the gene matches. CDR3 sequence (DNA): TGCGCCAGCAGCCAAGGGTCTAGCGGGGGAGAGACCCAGTACTTC. Translating it yields CASSQGSSGGETQYF.

The chain combines TRBV5-4 with TRBJ1-5; possible D gene TRBD1, 5 bases. The germline V and J ends were trimmed by 4 bases and 1 base, with 9 bases remaining between them. The CDR3 sequence is 14 residues long. Germline loops: CDR1 SGHNT, CDR2 YYREEE (reference sequence). The CDR3 reads CASSHRDSNQPQHF. CDR3 bases: TGTGCCAGCAGCCACCGGGACAGCAATCAGCCCCAGCATTTT. Full variable domain (missing parts from reference TRBV5-4 and TRBJ1-5): ETGVTQSPTHLIKTRGQQVTLRCSSQSGHNTVSWYQQALGQGPQFIFQYYREEENGRGNFPPRFSGLQFPNYSSELNVNALELDDSALYLCASSHRDSNQPQHFGDGTRLSIL.

V and J are TRBV19 and TRBJ1-2, with TRBD1 matching over 7 bases. The length of the CDR3 is 14 residues. The V gene's germline CDR1 is LNHDA and CDR2 SQIVND (reference sequence). J gave up 5 bases and V 5 bases, and 8 bases lay outside the gene matches. The chain's CDR3 is CASSWGRGSYGYTF. The CDR3 DNA reads TGTGCCAGTAGTTGGGGCAGGGGGAGTTATGGCTACACCTTC.

In its sample, this clone was seen once. This chain connects TRBV7-9 to TRBJ2-7; possible D gene TRBD2, 5 bases. V gave up 3 bases and J gave up 5 bases, with 11 bases separating them. This CDR3 comprises 13 residues. Germline V gives CDR1 SEHNR, CDR2 FQNEAQ (reference sequence). The CDR3 bases are TGTGCCAGCAGCTTTCGGGGTCCCCACGAGCAGTACTTC. It encodes CASSFRGPHEQYF.

The chain carries TRBV5-1 and TRBJ2-1; possibly TRBD1 for D (5 bases). V was cut by 0 bases and J by 0 bases, with 7 bases left in between. The CDR3 spans 15 residues. From germline, CDR1 is SGHRS and CDR2 YFSETQ. CDR3: CASSLGQTSYNEQFF. The CDR3 nucleotides are TGCGCCAGCAGCTTGGGACAGACCTCCTACAATGAGCAGTTCTTC.

The chain joins TRBV5-4 to TRBJ2-1, with 8 positions matching TRBD1. This CDR3 spans 14 amino acids. V trimming: 3 bases; J trimming: 4 bases; junction bases outside the gene matches: 3. Germline assignment: CDR1 SGHNT and CDR2 YYREEE (reference sequence). The CDR3 here is CASSWGTGYNEQFF. DNA of the CDR3: TGTGCCAGCAGCTGGGGGACAGGTTACAATGAGCAGTTCTTC.

This clone has only one observation. The chain has TRBV6-5 and TRBJ2-1; D remains unclear. The CDR3 runs to 15 residues. Germline values: CDR1 MNHEY, CDR2 SVGAGI. V was shortened by 6 bases and J by 0 bases, with 12 bases between the two germline ends. The CDR3 sequence: CASRRASRSYNEQFF. The CDR3 DNA reads TGTGCCAGCAGACGGGCAAGCCGCTCCTACAATGAGCAGTTCTTC.

This clone appeared once. The chain couples TRBV28 to TRBJ1-5, with no clear D. Trimming cost V 9 bases and J 1 base, with 13 bases left between them. Germline V gene lookup returns CDR1 MDHEN and CDR2 SYDVKM. The length of the CDR3 is 14 residues. The CDR3 spells CASNYIVSNQPQHF. CDR3 nucleotides: TGTGCCAGTAATTATATAGTAAGCAATCAGCCCCAGCATTTT. The whole variable domain, filled in from reference TRBV28 and TRBJ1-5, reads DVKVTQSSRYLVKRTGEKVFLECVQDMDHENMFWYRQDPGLGLRLIYFSYDVKMKEKGDIPEGYSVSREKKERFSLILESASTNQTSMYLCASNYIVSNQPQHFGDGTRLSIL.